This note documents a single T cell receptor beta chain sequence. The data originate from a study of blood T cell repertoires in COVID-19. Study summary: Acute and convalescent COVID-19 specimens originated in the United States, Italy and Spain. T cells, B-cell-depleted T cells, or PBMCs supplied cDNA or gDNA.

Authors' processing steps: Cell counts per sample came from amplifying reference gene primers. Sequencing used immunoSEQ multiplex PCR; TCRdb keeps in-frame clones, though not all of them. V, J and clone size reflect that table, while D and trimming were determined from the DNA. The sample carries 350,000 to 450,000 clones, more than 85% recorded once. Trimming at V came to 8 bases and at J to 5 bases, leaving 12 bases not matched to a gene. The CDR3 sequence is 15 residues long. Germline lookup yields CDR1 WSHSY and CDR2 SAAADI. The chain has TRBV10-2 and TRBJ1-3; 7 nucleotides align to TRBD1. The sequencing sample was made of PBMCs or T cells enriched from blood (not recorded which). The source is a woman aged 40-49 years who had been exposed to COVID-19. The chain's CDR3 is CASRSRGGERNTIYF. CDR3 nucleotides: TGCGCCAGCCGATCGCGAGGGGGCGAGAGAAACACCATATATTTT.